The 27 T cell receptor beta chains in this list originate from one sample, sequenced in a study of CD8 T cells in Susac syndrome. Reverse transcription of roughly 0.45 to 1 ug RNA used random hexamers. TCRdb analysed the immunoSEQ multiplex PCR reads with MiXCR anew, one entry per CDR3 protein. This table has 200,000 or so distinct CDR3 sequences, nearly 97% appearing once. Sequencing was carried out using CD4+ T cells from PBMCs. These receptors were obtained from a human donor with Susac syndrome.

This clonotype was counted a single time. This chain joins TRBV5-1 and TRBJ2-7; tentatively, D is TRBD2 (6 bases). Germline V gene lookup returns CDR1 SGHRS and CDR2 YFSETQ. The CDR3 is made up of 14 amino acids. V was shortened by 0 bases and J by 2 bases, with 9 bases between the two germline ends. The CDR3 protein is CASSLAGRAYEQYF. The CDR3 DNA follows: TGCGCCAGCAGCTTGGCCGGGAGAGCCTACGAGCAGTACTTC. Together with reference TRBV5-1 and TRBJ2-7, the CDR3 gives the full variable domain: KAGVTQTPRYLIKTRGQQVTLSCSPISGHRSVSWYQQTPGQGLQFLFEYFSETQRNKGNFPGRFSGRQFSNSRSEMNVSTLELGDSALYLCASSLAGRAYEQYFGPGTRLTVT.

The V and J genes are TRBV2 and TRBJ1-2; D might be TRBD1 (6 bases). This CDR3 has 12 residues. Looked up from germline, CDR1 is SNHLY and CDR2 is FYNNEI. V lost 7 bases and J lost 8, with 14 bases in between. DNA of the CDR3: TGTGCCAGCAATCCCGACAGGCACGGCTACACCTTC. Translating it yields CASNPDRHGYTF.

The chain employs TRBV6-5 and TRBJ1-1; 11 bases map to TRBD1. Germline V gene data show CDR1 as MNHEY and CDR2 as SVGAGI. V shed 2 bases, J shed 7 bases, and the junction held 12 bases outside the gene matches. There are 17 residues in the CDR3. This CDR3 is CASSYPDRGPYRGEAFF. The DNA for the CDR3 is TGTGCCAGCAGTTACCCGGACAGGGGGCCCTATCGGGGTGAAGCTTTCTTT.

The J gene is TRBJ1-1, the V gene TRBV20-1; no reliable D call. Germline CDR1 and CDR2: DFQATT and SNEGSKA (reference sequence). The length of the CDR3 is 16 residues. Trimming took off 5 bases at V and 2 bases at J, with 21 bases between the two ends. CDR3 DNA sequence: TGCAGTGCTCCCCCCGCCCGGGGTTCTTTCAACACTGAAGCTTTCTTT. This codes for CSAPPARGSFNTEAFF.

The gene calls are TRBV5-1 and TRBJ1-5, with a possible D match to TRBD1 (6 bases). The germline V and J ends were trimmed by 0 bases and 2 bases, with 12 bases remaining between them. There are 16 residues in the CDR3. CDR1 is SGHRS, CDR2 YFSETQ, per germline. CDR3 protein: CASSLGGGGRNQPQHF. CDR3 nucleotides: TGCGCCAGCAGCTTGGGAGGTGGGGGGCGCAATCAGCCCCAGCATTTT.

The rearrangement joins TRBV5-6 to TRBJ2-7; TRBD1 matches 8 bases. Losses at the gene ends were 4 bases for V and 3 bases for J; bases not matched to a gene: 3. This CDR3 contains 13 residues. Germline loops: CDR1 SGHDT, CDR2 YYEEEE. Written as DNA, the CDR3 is TGTGCCAGCAGCCGCGGACAGGGCTACGAGCAGTACTTC. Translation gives CASSRGQGYEQYF.

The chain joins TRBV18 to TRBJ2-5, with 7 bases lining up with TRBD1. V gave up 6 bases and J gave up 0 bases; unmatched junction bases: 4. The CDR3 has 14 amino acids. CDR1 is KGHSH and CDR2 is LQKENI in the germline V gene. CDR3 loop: CASSRTGDQETQYF. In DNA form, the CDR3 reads TGTGCCAGCTCCCGAACAGGGGACCAAGAGACCCAGTACTTC.

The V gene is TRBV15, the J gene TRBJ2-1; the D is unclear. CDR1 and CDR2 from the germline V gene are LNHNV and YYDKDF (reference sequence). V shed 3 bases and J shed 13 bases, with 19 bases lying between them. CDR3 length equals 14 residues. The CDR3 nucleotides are TGTGCCACCAGCAGCCCCACCTTCAGGAATCTTCAGTTCTTC. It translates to CATSSPTFRNLQFF. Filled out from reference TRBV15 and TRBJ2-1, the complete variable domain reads DAMVIQNPRYQVTQFGKPVTLSCSQTLNHNVMYWYQQKSSQAPKLLFHYYDKDFNNEADTPDNFQSRRPNTSFCFLDIRSPGLGDTAMYLCATSSPTFRNLQFFGPGTRLTVL.

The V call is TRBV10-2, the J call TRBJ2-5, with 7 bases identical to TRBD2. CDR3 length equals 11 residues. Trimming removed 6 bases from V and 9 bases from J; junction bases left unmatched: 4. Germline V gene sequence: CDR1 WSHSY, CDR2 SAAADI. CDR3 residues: CASRFGGAQYF. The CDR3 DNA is TGCGCCAGCAGGTTTGGGGGGGCCCAGTACTTC.

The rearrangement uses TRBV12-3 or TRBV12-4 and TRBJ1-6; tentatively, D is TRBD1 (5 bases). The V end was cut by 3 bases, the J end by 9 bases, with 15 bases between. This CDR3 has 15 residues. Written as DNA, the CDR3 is TGTGCCAGCAGTTTCTCGGCTGGGGCCTTTTCACCCCTCCACTTT. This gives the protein CASSFSAGAFSPLHF.

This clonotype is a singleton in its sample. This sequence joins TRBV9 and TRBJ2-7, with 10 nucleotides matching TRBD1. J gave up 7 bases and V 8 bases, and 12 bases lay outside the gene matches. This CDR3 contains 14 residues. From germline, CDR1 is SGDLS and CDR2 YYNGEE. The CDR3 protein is CASQPGQGLGEQYF. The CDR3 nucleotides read TGTGCCAGTCAACCGGGACAGGGGTTGGGGGAGCAGTACTTC.

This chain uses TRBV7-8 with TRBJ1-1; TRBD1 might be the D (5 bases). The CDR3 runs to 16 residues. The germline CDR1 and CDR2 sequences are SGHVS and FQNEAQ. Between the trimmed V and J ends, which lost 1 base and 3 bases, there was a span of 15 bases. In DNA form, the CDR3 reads TGTGCCAGCAGCTTAGTGATCGGGGTGGGGGACACTGAAGCTTTCTTT. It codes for CASSLVIGVGDTEAFF.

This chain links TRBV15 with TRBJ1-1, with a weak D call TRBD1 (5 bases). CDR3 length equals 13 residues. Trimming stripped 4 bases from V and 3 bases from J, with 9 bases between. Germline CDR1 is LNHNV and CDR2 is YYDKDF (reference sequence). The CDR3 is CATSIRDDTEAFF. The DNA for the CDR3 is TGTGCCACCAGCATCAGGGATGACACTGAAGCTTTCTTT.

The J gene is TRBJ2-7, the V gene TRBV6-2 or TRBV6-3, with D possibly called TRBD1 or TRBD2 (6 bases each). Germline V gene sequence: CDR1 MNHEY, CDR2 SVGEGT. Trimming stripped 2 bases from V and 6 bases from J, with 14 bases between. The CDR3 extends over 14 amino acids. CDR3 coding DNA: TGTGCCAGCAGTTACCTGGGCAGGGGAGGCGAGCAGTACTTC. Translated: CASSYLGRGGEQYF.

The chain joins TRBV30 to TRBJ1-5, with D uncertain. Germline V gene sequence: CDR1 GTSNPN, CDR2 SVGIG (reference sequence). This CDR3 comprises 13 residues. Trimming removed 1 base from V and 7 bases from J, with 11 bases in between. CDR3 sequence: CAWSAGGNQPQHF. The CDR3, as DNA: TGTGCCTGGAGTGCCGGTGGGAACCAGCCCCAGCATTTT.

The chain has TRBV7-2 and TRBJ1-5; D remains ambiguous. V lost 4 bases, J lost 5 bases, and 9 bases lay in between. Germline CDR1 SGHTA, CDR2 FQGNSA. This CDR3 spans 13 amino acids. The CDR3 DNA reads TGTGCCAGCAGCTCTCCCCCGGATCAGCCCCAGCATTTT. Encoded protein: CASSSPPDQPQHF.

CDR3 sequence (DNA): TGTGCCAGCAGTCCAATTATGCGGAATCAGCCCCAGCATTTT. It specifies CASSPIMRNQPQHF. The chain recombines TRBV6-2 or TRBV6-3 with TRBJ1-5; no clear D gene. Trimming stripped 5 bases from V and 4 bases from J, with 12 bases between. This CDR3 contains 14 residues. Germline loops: CDR1 MNHEY, CDR2 SVGEGT.

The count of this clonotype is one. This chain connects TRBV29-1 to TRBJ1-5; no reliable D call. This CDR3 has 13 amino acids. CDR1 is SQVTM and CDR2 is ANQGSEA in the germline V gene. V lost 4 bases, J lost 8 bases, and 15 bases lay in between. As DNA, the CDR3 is TGCAGCGTTGCCCGGGCCCAAGGCGAGCCCCAGCATTTT. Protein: CSVARAQGEPQHF.

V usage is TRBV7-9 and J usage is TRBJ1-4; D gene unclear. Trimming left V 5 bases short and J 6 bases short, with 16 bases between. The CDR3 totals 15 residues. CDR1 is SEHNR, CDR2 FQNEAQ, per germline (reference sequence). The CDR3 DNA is TGTGCCAGCAGCGGTTGGAGCCAGAGGGATGAAAAACTGTTTTTT. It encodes CASSGWSQRDEKLFF.

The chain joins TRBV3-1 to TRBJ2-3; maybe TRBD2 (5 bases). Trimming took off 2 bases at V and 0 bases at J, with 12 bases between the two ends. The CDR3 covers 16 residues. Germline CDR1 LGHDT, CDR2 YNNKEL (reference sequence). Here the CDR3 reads CASSQTRDTSTDTQYF. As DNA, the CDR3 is TGTGCCAGCAGCCAAACTAGGGATACTAGCACAGATACGCAGTATTTT.

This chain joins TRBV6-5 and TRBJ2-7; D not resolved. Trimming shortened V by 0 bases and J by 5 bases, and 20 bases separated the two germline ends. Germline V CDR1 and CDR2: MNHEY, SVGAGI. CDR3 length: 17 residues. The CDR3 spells CASSYSLMFPSQDEQYF. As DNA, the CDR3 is TGTGCCAGCAGTTACTCGTTGATGTTCCCCAGTCAGGACGAGCAGTACTTC.

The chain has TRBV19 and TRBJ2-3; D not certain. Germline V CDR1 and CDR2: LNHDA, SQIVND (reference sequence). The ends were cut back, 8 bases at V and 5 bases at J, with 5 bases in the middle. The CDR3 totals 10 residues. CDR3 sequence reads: CASSLDTQYF. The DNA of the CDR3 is TGTGCCAGTTCTCTAGATACGCAGTATTTT.

The CDR3 here is CASSLSGFGNTEAFF. The CDR3 coding sequence is TGTGCCAGCAGCCTCTCAGGGTTTGGGAACACTGAAGCTTTCTTT. The chain recombines TRBV9 with TRBJ1-1, with D tentatively TRBD1 (5 bases). Germline lookup yields CDR1 SGDLS and CDR2 YYNGEE. Trimming stripped 4 bases from V and 1 base from J, with 14 bases between. This CDR3 contains 15 residues.

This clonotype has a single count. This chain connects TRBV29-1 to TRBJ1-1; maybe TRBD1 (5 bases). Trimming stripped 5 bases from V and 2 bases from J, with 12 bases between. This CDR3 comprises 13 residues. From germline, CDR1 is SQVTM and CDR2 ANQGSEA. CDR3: CSVSPQGNTEAFF. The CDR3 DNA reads TGCAGCGTTTCTCCCCAGGGAAACACTGAAGCTTTCTTT.

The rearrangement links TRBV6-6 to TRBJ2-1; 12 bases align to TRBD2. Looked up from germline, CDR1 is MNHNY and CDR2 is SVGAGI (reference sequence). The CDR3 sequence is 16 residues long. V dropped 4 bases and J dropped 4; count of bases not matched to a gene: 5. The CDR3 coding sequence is TGTGCCAGCAGTTCCCAACTAGCGGGGGGATACAATGAGCAGTTCTTC. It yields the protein CASSSQLAGGYNEQFF.

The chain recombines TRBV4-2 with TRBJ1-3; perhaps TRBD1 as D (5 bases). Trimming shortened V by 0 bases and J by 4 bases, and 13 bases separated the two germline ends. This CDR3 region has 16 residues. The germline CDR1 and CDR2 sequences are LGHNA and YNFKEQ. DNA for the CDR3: TGTGCCAGCAGCCAAGAGCCGGGGCTGGTCGGAAACACCATATATTTT. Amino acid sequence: CASSQEPGLVGNTIYF.

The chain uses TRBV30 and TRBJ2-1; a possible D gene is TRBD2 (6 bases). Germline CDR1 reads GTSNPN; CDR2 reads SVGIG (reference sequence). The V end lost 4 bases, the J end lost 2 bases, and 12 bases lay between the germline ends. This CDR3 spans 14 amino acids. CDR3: CAWIRGTPYNEQFF. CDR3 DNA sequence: TGTGCCTGGATACGGGGGACCCCCTACAATGAGCAGTTCTTC.